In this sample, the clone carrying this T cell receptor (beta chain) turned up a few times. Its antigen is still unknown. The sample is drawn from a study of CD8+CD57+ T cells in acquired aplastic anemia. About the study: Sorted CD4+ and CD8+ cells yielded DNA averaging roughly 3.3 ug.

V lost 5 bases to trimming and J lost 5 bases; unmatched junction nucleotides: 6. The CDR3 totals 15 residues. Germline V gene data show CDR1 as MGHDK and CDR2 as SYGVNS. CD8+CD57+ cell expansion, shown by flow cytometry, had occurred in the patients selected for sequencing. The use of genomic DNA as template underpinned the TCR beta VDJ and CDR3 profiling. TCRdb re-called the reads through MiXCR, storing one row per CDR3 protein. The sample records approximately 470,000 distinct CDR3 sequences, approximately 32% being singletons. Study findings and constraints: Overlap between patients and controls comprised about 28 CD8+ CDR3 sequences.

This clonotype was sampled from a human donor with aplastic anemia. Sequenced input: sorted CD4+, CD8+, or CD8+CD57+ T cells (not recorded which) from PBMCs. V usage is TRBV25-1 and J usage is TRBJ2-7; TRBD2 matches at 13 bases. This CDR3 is CASSRGGTSGDEQYF. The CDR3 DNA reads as TGTGCCAGCAGTCGAGGGGGGACTAGCGGGGACGAGCAGTACTTC.